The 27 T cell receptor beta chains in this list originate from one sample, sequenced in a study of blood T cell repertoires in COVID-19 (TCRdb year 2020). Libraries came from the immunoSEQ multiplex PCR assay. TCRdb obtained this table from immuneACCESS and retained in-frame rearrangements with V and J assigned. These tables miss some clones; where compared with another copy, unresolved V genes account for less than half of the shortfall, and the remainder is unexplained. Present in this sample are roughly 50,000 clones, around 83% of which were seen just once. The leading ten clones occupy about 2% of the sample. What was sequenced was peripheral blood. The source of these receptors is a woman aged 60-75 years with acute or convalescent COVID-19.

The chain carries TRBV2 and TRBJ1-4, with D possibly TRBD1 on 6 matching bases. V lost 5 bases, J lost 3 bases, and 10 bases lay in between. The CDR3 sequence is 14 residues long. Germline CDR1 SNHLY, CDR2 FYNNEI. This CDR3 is CASSSDRPNEKLFF. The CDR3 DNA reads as TGTGCCAGCAGTTCAGACAGGCCTAATGAAAAACTGTTTTTT.

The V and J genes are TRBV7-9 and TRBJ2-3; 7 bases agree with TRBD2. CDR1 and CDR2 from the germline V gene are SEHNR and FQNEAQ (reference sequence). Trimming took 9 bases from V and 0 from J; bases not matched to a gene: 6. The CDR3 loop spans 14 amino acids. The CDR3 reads CASRLGGSTDTQYF. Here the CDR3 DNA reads TGTGCCAGTAGGCTGGGGGGGAGCACAGATACGCAGTATTTT.

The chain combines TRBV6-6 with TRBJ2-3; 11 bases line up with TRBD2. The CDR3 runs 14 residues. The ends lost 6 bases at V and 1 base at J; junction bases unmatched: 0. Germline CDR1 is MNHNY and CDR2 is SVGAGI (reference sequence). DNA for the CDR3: TGTGCCAGCAGGACTAGCGGGGGCACAGATACGCAGTATTTT. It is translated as CASRTSGGTDTQYF.

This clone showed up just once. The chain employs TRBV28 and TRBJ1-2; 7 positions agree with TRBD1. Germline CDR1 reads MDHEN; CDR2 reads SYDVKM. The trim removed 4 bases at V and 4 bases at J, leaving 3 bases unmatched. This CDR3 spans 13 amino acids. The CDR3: CASSSGQLYGYTF. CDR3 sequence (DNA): TGTGCCAGCAGTTCGGGACAGCTCTATGGCTACACCTTC.

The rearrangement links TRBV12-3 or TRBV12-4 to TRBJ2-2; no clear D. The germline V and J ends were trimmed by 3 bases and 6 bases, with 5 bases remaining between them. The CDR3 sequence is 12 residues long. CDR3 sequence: CASSFYPGELFF. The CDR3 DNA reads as TGTGCCAGCAGTTTTTATCCCGGGGAGCTGTTTTTT.

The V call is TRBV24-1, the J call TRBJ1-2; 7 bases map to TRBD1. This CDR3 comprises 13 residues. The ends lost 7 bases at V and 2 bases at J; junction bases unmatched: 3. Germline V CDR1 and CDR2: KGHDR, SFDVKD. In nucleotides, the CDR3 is TGTGCCACCAGCACGACAGGGAACTATGGCTACACCTTC. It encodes CATSTTGNYGYTF.

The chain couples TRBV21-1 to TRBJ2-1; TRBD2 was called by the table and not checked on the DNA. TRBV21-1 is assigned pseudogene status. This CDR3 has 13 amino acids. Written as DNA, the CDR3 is TGTGCCAGCAGTCAAGGTTTTAGCCATGAGCAGTTCTTC. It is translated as CASSQGFSHEQFF.

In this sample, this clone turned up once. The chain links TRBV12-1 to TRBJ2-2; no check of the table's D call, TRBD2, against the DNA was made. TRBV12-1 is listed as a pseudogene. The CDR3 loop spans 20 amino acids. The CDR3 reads CASSSTTGGDPSLNTGELFF. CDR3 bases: TGTGCCAGCAGCTCAACGACGGGGGGCGACCCATCGCTTAACACCGGGGAGCTGTTTTTT.

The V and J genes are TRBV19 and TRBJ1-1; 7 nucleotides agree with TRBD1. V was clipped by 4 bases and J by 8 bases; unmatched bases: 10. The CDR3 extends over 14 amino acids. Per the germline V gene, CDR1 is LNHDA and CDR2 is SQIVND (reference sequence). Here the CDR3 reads CASSRRDRQMEAFF. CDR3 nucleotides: TGTGCCAGTAGTAGAAGGGACAGACAAATGGAAGCTTTCTTT. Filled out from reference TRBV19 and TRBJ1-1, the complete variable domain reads DGGITQSPKYLFRKEGQNVTLSCEQNLNHDAMYWYRQDPGQGLRLIYYSQIVNDFQKGDIAEGYSVSREKKESFPLTVTSAQKNPTAFYLCASSRRDRQMEAFFGQGTRLTVV.

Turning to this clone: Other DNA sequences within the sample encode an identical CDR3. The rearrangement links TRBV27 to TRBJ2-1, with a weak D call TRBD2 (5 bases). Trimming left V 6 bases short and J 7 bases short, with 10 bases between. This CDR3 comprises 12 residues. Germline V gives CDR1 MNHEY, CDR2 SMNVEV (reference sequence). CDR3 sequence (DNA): TGTGCCAGCAGGAAAACGGGGAATGAGCAGTTCTTC. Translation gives CASRKTGNEQFF.

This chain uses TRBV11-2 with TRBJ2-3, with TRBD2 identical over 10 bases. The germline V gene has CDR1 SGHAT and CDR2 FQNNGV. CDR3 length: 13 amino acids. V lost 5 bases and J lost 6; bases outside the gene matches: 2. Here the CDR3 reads CASSGLAADTQYF. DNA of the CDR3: TGTGCCAGCAGCGGACTAGCGGCGGATACGCAGTATTTT. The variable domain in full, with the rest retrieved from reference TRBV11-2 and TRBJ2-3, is EAGVAQSPRYKIIEKRQSVAFWCNPISGHATLYWYQQILGQGPKLLIQFQNNGVVDDSQLPKDRFSAERLKGVDSTLKIQPAKLEDSAVYLCASSGLAADTQYFGPGTRLTVL.

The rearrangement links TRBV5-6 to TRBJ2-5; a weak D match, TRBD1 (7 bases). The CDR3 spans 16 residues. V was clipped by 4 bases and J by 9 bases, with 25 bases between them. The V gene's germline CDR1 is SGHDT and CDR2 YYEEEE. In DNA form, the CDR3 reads TGTGCCAGCAGCGGGGATACTCGGCAGGGGGACTTGGCCCAGTACTTC. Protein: CASSGDTRQGDLAQYF.

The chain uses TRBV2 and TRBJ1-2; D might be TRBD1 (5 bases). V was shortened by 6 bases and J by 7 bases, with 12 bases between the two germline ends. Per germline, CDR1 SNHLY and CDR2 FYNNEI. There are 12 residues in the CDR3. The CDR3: CASSPGISGYTF. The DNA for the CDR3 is TGTGCCAGCAGCCCAGGGATTTCTGGCTACACCTTC.

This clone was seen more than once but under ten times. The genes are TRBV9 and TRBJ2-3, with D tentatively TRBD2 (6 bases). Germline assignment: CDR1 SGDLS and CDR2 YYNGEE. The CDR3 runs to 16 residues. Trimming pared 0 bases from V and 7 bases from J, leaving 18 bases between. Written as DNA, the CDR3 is TGTGCCAGCAGCGTAGGAGTGGGGGGATACACGAATACGCAGTATTTT. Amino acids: CASSVGVGGYTNTQYF.

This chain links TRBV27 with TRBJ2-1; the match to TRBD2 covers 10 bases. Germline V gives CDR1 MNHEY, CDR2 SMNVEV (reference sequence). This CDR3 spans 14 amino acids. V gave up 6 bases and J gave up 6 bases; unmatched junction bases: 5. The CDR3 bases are TGTGCCAGCAGCGCCGGGACTAGCGTCAATGAGCAGTTCTTC. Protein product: CASSAGTSVNEQFF.

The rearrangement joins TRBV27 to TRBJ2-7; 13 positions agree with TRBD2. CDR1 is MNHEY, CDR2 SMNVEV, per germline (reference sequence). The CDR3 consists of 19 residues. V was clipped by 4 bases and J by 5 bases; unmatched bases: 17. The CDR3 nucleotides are TGTGCCAGCAGTTCCCCCCTCGGACTAGCGGGAGAGCGGCGCCACGAGCAGTACTTC. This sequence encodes CASSSPLGLAGERRHEQYF.

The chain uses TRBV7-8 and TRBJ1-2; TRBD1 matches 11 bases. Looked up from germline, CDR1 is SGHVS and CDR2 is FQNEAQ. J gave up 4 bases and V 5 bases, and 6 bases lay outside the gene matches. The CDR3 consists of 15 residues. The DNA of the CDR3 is TGTGCCAGCAGCGCTAGGGACAGGGGGGCCTATGGCTACACCTTC. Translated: CASSARDRGAYGYTF.

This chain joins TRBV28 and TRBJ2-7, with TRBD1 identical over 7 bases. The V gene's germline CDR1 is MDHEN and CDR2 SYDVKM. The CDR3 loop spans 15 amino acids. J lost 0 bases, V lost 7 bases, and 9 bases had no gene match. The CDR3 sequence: CASKPLWDSSYEQYF. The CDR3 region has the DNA TGTGCCAGCAAGCCCTTGTGGGACAGCTCCTACGAGCAGTACTTC.

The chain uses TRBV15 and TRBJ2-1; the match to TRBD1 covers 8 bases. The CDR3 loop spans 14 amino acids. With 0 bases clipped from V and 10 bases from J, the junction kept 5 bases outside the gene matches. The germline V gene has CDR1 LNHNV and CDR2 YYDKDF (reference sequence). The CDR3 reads CATSREGRGREQFF. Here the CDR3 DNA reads TGTGCCACCAGCAGAGAGGGCAGGGGGCGAGAGCAGTTCTTC.

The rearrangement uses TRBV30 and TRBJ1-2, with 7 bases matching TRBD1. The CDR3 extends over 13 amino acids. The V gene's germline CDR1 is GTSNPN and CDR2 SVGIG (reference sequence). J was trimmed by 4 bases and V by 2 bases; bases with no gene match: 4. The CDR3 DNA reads TGTGCCTGGAGTAGGGACAGCATCTATGGCTACACCTTC. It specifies CAWSRDSIYGYTF.

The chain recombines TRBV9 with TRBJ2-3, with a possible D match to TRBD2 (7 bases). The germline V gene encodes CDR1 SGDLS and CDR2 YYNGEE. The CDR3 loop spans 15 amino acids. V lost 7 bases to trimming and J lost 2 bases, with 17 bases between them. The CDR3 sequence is CASSHGGADTDTQYF. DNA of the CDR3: TGTGCCAGCTCTCATGGGGGGGCCGACACAGATACGCAGTATTTT.

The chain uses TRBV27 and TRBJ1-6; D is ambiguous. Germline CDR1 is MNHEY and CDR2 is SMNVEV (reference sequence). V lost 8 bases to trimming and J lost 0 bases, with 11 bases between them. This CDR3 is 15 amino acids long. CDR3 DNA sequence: TGTGCCAGCGGACTATCAAGCTCCTATAATTCACCCCTCCACTTT. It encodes CASGLSSSYNSPLHF.

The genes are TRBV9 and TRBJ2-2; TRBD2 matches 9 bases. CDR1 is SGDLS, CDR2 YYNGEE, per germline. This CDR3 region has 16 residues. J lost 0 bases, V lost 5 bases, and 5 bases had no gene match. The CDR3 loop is CASRRGGHPNTGELFF. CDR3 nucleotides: TGTGCCAGCAGGCGGGGGGGACACCCGAACACCGGGGAGCTGTTTTTT.

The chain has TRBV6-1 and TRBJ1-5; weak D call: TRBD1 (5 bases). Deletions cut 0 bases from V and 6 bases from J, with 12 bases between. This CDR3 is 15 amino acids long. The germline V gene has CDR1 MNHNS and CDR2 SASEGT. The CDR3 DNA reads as TGTGCCAGCAGTGAAGCTAGGGGTATCACTCAGCCCCAGCATTTT. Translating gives CASSEARGITQPQHF.

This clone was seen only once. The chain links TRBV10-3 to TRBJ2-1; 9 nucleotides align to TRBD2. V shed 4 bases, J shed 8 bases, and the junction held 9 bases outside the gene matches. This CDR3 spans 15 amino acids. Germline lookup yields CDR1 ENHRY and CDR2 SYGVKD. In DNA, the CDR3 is TGTGCCATCAGTGGCTGGCTAGCGGGAAAATATGAGCAGTTCTTC. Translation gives CAISGWLAGKYEQFF.

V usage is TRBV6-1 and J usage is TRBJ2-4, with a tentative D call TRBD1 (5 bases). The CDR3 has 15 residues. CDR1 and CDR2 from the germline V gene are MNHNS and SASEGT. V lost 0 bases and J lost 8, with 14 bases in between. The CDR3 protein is CASSEAGQGRHIQYF. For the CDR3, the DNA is TGTGCCAGCAGTGAAGCGGGGCAGGGTCGGCACATTCAGTACTTC.

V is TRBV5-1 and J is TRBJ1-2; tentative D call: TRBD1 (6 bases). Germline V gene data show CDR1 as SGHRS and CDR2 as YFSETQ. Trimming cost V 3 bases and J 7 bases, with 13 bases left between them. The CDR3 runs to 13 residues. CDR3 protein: CASSSQGRRGYTF. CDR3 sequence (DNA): TGCGCCAGCAGCTCGCAGGGGCGGCGTGGCTACACCTTC.